The 21 T cell receptor beta chains reported below all come from one sample, sequenced in a study of T cell repertoires in cytomegalovirus infection (dated by TCRdb to 2018 to 2020). No antigen has been identified for these receptors. Sequencing was carried out with an Illumina HiSeq 1500. TCRdb reran the public reads through fastp at Q25 and MiXCR, keeping productive beta chains. Identical CDR3 protein sequences are pooled into one entry, listed with their most common genes and DNA. This sample holds roughly 500,000 distinct CDR3 sequences; around a third were observed only once. 17% of the sample is held by the ten biggest clonotypes. The treatment or condition label, as the study defines it: in vitro stimulation with specific CMV peptide epitopes to enrich CMV-specific T cells. The specimen was cultured PBMCs, collected from culture after CMV antigen stimulation. These receptors originate from a human donor in good health (CMV status not recorded). Some clones in this sample may be carry-over from other donors' samples.

This clonotype was seen ten or more times. This sequence joins TRBV7-2 and TRBJ2-2; 11 bases line up with TRBD2. Germline CDR1 and CDR2: SGHTA and FQGNSA. The CDR3 totals 15 residues. The trim removed 2 bases at V and 4 bases at J, leaving 0 bases unmatched. For the CDR3, the DNA is TGTGCCAGCAGCTTACTAGCGGGGGGCACCGGGGAGCTGTTTTTT. This gives the protein CASSLLAGGTGELFF.

The chain joins TRBV5-1 to TRBJ1-4; no clear D. This CDR3 has 15 residues. V gave up 0 bases and J gave up 5 bases, with 11 bases separating them. Germline CDR1 and CDR2: SGHRS and YFSETQ. DNA of the CDR3: TGCGCCAGCAGCTTGGGAGGCAGCGGGAATGAAAAACTGTTTTTT. Protein product: CASSLGGSGNEKLFF.

The chain couples TRBV9 to TRBJ2-5, with D possibly being TRBD2 (6 bases). V gave up 3 bases and J gave up 5 bases, with 14 bases separating them. The CDR3 has 14 residues. Germline CDR1 is SGDLS and CDR2 is YYNGEE. CDR3 bases: TGTGCCAGCAGCGGGGGGACTGGGGGGGAGACCCAGTACTTC. Translating gives CASSGGTGGETQYF.

This clonotype was found a few times. The chain couples TRBV27 to TRBJ2-1, with D perhaps TRBD1 (6 bases). The ends were cut back, 4 bases at V and 1 base at J, with 11 bases in the middle. This CDR3 contains 15 residues. CDR1 and CDR2 from the germline V gene are MNHEY and SMNVEV (reference sequence). The CDR3 protein is CASSSDSLSYNEQFF. CDR3 coding DNA: TGTGCCAGCAGTTCGGACAGCCTTTCCTACAATGAGCAGTTCTTC.

This clonotype was seen repeatedly, ten times or more. V gene TRBV7-2 combines with J gene TRBJ1-2, with a weak D call TRBD1 (5 bases). The CDR3 has 14 amino acids. The ends were cut back, 1 base at V and 6 bases at J, with 12 bases in the middle. Per the germline V gene, CDR1 is SGHTA and CDR2 is FQGNSA. The DNA of the CDR3 is TGTGCCAGCAGCTTAGGACAGACACCTCATGGCTACACCTTC. Translating gives CASSLGQTPHGYTF.

The chain combines TRBV12-3 or TRBV12-4 with TRBJ2-7, with 12 bases matching TRBD1. This CDR3 comprises 16 residues. With 3 bases clipped from V and 0 bases from J, the junction kept 3 bases outside the gene matches. This chain's CDR3 is CASSFGDRGPSYEQYF. The CDR3 nucleotides read TGTGCCAGCAGTTTTGGGGACAGGGGGCCCTCCTACGAGCAGTACTTC.

V and J are TRBV6-2 or TRBV6-3 and TRBJ2-1, with 7 bases fitting TRBD2. The CDR3 runs to 15 residues. CDR1 is MNHEY and CDR2 is SVGEGT in the germline V gene. V lost 2 bases to trimming and J lost 3 bases; unmatched junction nucleotides: 4. Here the CDR3 reads CASSYPVAGYNEQFF. CDR3 in DNA: TGTGCCAGCAGTTACCCCGTAGCGGGCTACAATGAGCAGTTCTTC.

The chain employs TRBV6-2 or TRBV6-3 and TRBJ2-1; no reliable D call. Trimming took 0 bases from V and 12 from J, leaving 18 bases between them. CDR1 is MNHEY and CDR2 is SVGEGT in the germline V gene. The CDR3 runs 15 residues. CDR3 region: CASSYSRLVSDWQFF. For the CDR3, the DNA is TGTGCCAGCAGTTACTCGCGGCTGGTCTCCGATTGGCAGTTCTTC.

As DNA, the CDR3 is TGTGCCAGCAGCTTAGTAAATGAGAATGAGCAGTTCTTC. This gives the protein CASSLVNENEQFF. The chain has TRBV11-2 and TRBJ2-1; no definite D call. This CDR3 contains 13 residues. Germline loops: CDR1 SGHAT, CDR2 FQNNGV. V was cut by 1 base and J by 7 bases, with 8 bases left in between.

The chain carries TRBV28 and TRBJ1-3; D is possibly TRBD1 (5 bases). Looked up from germline, CDR1 is MDHEN and CDR2 is SYDVKM. V lost 4 bases and J lost 12, with 13 bases in between. The CDR3 sequence is 12 residues long. For the CDR3, the DNA is TGTGCCAGCAGTTCACGGGGCCTAGGCATATATTTT. Translated: CASSSRGLGIYF.

The V gene is TRBV11-3, the J gene TRBJ2-2, with 7 bases aligning to TRBD2. Germline lookup yields CDR1 SGHNT and CDR2 YENEEA. The CDR3 is 16 amino acids. J lost 4 bases, V lost 5 bases, and 10 bases had no gene match. CDR3 DNA: TGTGCCAGCAGCCTCTGGCGGGAGACTCTCACCGGGGAGCTGTTTTTT. Amino acid sequence: CASSLWRETLTGELFF.

This clonotype appeared many times. The rearrangement joins TRBV7-2 to TRBJ2-1, with TRBD2 matching 8 bases. Trimming at V came to 3 bases and at J to 6 bases, leaving 7 bases not matched to a gene. The CDR3 consists of 15 residues. CDR1 and CDR2 (germline): SGHTA, FQGNSA. CDR3 sequence reads: CASSFTSGRSNEQFF. The CDR3 nucleotides read TGTGCCAGCAGCTTCACTAGCGGAAGGTCCAATGAGCAGTTCTTC.

The V and J genes are TRBV6-1 and TRBJ1-5; D is unresolved. Germline CDR1 and CDR2: MNHNS and SASEGT. V gave up 2 bases and J gave up 9 bases, with 5 bases separating them. The CDR3 spans 11 residues. CDR3 sequence reads: CASSEWGPQHF. In nucleotides, the CDR3 is TGTGCCAGCAGTGAATGGGGGCCCCAGCATTTT.

The chain has TRBV4-1 and TRBJ1-2; 7 nucleotides align to TRBD1. This CDR3 has 15 residues. Looked up from germline, CDR1 is MGHRA and CDR2 is YSYEKL. V trimming: 2 bases; J trimming: 4 bases; junction bases outside the gene matches: 7. The CDR3 reads CASSQKSRDSYGYTF. CDR3 nucleotides: TGCGCCAGCAGCCAAAAGAGCCGGGACAGCTATGGCTACACCTTC.

The chain recombines TRBV7-9 with TRBJ2-1; the match to TRBD2 covers 7 bases. The junction had 10 bases not matched to a gene; V was cut back by 5 bases and J by 6 bases. The CDR3 is 15 amino acids. The V gene's germline CDR1 is SEHNR and CDR2 FQNEAQ (reference sequence). The CDR3 region has the DNA TGTGCCAGCAGCCCCTTTAGGGCGGGAGCCAATGAGCAGTTCTTC. This encodes CASSPFRAGANEQFF.

This sequence joins TRBV29-1 and TRBJ1-5, with 7 bases matching TRBD1. CDR1 and CDR2 from the germline V gene are SQVTM and ANQGSEA. With V trimmed by 4 bases and J by 6 bases, 6 bases remained unmatched. The CDR3 has 13 residues. This CDR3 reads CSVGGGGGQPQHF. The CDR3 DNA follows: TGCAGCGTTGGAGGGGGCGGTGGTCAGCCCCAGCATTTT.

This clonotype was observed a handful of times. The chain employs TRBV7-8 and TRBJ2-5; D is unclear. CDR1 is SGHVS, CDR2 FQNEAQ, per germline. Trimming shortened V by 4 bases and J by 0 bases, and 6 bases separated the two germline ends. The CDR3 has 13 amino acids. The CDR3 protein is CASSYGHQETQYF. CDR3 DNA: TGTGCCAGCAGCTACGGACACCAAGAGACCCAGTACTTC.

The chain uses TRBV29-1 and TRBJ2-1, with 11 nucleotides matching TRBD2. The CDR3 has 17 amino acids. In germline, CDR1 is SQVTM, CDR2 ANQGSEA. V gave up 6 bases and J gave up 0 bases; unmatched junction bases: 10. CDR3 region: CSVVGLAEGSSYNEQFF. In DNA form, the CDR3 reads TGCAGCGTCGTGGGACTAGCGGAGGGGAGCTCCTACAATGAGCAGTTCTTC.

This sequence joins TRBV6-2 or TRBV6-3 and TRBJ2-1, with 11 nucleotides matching TRBD1. The CDR3 runs to 15 residues. The V segment lost 6 bases and the J segment 5 bases; nucleotides outside the gene matches: 6. In germline, CDR1 is MNHEY, CDR2 SVGEGT. CDR3 sequence: CASSRGTGGNNEQFF. CDR3 in DNA: TGTGCCAGCAGCCGTGGGACAGGGGGAAACAATGAGCAGTTCTTC.

This clonotype was counted between two and nine times. The gene calls are TRBV27 and TRBJ1-1; maybe TRBD1 (5 bases). This CDR3 has 13 amino acids. Germline CDR1 MNHEY, CDR2 SMNVEV (reference sequence). V dropped 6 bases and J dropped 5 bases, with 13 bases sitting between them. For the CDR3, the DNA is TGTGCCAGCAGCCATGTGGGGGGTACTGAAGCTTTCTTT. Its translation is CASSHVGGTEAFF.

V and J are TRBV29-1 and TRBJ2-1; D may be TRBD1 (6 bases). CDR3 size: 13 residues. Trimming removed 7 bases from V and 7 bases from J, with 17 bases in between. Per the germline V gene, CDR1 is SQVTM and CDR2 is ANQGSEA. CDR3 nucleotides: TGCAGCGCCCGGGACACTCTGTGGAATGAGCAGTTCTTC. It encodes CSARDTLWNEQFF.